This T cell receptor (beta chain) was profiled in a study of blood T cell repertoires in COVID-19. V shed 4 bases, J shed 1 base, and the junction held 8 bases outside the gene matches. In germline, CDR1 is MNHNS, CDR2 SASEGT. The CDR3 runs to 17 residues. Produced via immunoSEQ multiplex PCR; TCRdb's table is partial and in-frame only. Of roughly 300,000 clones listed, approximately 83% were seen once; the top ten hold about an eighth. The rearrangement links TRBV6-1 to TRBJ1-3; 9 nucleotides align to TRBD1. The sample consisted of peripheral blood. This sequence was found in a human donor in a cohort sampled during active COVID-19. The DNA of the CDR3 is TGTGCCAGCAGTGCCATGACAGGGGGAAATTCTGGAAACACCATATATTTT. This sequence encodes CASSAMTGGNSGNTIYF.